In its sample, the clone carrying this T cell receptor beta chain was seen many times. Its target is not known. Amplifying from RNA transcripts, the study obtained TCR beta CDR3 regions. An initial RT-PCR round employing HTBI primers preceded a second-round multiplex PCR. TCRdb redid the calling of the multiplex PCR reads with MiXCR, one entry per CDR3 protein. The sample records roughly 160,000 distinct CDR3 sequences, about 40% being singletons. V dropped 1 base and J dropped 5 bases, with 17 bases sitting between them. The V gene's germline CDR1 is LNHNV and CDR2 YYDKDF (reference sequence). The CDR3 is 16 residues long. Disease in donors with ophthalmopathy had moderate-to-severe activity, CAS ≥3, NOSPECS ≥4 and under 3 months' duration. No donor had other autoimmune disease, uncontrolled infection, pregnancy or lactation. Orbital computed tomography, thyroid ultrasound, TRAb, serum thyroxine and clinical symptoms formed the basis of diagnosis.

This record comes from a study of Graves' ophthalmopathy and Graves' hyperthyroidism. Whole-study results and caveats: Among thyroid clonotypes expanded above 0.001 frequency, most also appeared in blood.

The receptor was isolated from a woman between 40 and 55 years old with Graves' ophthalmopathy. Material for sequencing was peripheral blood. V usage is TRBV15 and J usage is TRBJ2-5; D possibly uses TRBD1 or TRBD2 (5 bases each). Here the CDR3 DNA reads TGTGCCACCAGCAGAGCCCCGGCAGGGTGGGGGGAGACCCAGTACTTC. Translation: CATSRAPAGWGETQYF.